This T cell receptor (beta chain) originates from a study of blood T cell repertoires in COVID-19. Study-wide background: Italy, Spain and the United States were the sources of the convalescent and acute COVID-19 samples. PBMCs, B-cell-depleted T cells, or T cells were the source of the cDNA or gDNA that made up the material.

The CDR3 runs to 16 residues. CDR1 and CDR2 from the germline V gene are MNHNY and SVGAGI (reference sequence). The J segment lost 6 bases and the V segment lost 7 bases, leaving 12 bases of the junction unmatched. As originally analysed: Researchers report that nucleated cell counts were estimated from reference gene primer amplification. Clones were sequenced by immunoSEQ multiplex PCR, and TCRdb holds only the in-frame ones, with some missing. That table is the source of V, J and clone size, and D and trimming were worked out from the DNA. The sample has 150,000 to 180,000 clones; roughly nine tenths are singletons.

The chain recombines TRBV6-6 with TRBJ1-1, with 12 bases lining up with TRBD1. This TCR came from a woman in her sixties or seventies with acute or convalescent COVID-19. The specimen was peripheral blood. The CDR3 DNA is TGTGCCAGCACCCCCGGACGGGGACAGGGGGCCCCTGAAGCTTTCTTT. The encoded protein is CASTPGRGQGAPEAFF.